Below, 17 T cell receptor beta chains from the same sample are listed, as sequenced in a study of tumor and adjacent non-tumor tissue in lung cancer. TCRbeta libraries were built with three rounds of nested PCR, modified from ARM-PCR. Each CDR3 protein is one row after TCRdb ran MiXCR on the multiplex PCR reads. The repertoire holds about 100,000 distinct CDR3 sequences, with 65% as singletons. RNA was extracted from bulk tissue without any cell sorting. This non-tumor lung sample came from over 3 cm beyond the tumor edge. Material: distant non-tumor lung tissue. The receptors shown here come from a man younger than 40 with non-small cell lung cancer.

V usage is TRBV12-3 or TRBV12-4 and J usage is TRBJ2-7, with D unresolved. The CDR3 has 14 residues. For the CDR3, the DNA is TGTGTCGGCAGTTTAGACGGCCCCTCCTACGAGCAGTACTTC. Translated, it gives CVGSLDGPSYEQYF.

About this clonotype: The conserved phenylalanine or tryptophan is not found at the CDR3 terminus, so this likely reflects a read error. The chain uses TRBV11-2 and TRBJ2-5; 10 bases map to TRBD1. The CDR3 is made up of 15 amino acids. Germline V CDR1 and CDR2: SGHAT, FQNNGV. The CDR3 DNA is TGTGCCAGCAGCCATCGGGACAGGGGCGGAGAGGCCCAGTACATC. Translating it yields CASSHRDRGGEAQYI.

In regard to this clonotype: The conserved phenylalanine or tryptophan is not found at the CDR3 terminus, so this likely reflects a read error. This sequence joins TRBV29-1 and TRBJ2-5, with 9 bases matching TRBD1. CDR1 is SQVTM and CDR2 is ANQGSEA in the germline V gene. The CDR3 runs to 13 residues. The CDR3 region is CIVSTGGKETQYS. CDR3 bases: TGCATCGTCAGTACAGGGGGCAAAGAGACTCAGTACTCC.

CDR3 residues: CASARGIKYEQYF. The CDR3 DNA reads as TGTGCCAGCGCGCGCGGGATTAAATACGAGCAGTACTTC. The chain couples TRBV11-2 to TRBJ2-7, with D perhaps matching TRBD2 (6 bases). This CDR3 contains 13 residues. Trimming left V 8 bases short and J 4 bases short, with 15 bases between. The germline V gene encodes CDR1 SGHAT and CDR2 FQNNGV.

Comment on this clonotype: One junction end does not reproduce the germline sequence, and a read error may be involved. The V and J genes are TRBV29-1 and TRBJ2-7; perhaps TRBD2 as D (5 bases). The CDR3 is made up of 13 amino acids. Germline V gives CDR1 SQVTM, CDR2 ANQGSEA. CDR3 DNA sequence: TGCTGCGTTCCGAAGGAGGAGTCCTACGAGCAGTACTTC. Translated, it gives CCVPKEESYEQYF.

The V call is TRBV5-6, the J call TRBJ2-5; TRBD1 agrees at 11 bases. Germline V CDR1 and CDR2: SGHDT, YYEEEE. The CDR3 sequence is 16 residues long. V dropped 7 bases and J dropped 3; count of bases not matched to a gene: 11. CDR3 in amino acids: CASGYGTGQGEETQYF. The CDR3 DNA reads TGTGCCAGCGGCTACGGAACGGGACAGGGGGAAGAGACCCAGTACTTC.

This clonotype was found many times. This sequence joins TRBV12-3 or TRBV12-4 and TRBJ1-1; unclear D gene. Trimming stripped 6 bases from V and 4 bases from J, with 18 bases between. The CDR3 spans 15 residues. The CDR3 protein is CASRPSETWGTEAFF. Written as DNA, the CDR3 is TGTGCCAGCAGACCTTCGGAGACATGGGGCACTGAAGCTTTCTTT.

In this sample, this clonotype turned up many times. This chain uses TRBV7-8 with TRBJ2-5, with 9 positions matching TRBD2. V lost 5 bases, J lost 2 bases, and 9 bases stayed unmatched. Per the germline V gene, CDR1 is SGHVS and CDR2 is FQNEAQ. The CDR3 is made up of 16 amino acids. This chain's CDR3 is CASSRSGGARQETQYF. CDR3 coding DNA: TGTGCCAGCAGCCGTAGCGGGGGCGCTCGGCAAGAGACCCAGTACTTC.

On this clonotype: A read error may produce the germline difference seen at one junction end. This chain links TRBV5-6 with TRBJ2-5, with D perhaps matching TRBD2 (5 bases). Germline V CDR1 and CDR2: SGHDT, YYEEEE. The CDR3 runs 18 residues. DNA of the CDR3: TGTGCCAGCAGCTTGGTCCAGGCGGGTTTTCGAGTCTCGGAGACCCGGTACTTT. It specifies CASSLVQAGFRVSETRYF.

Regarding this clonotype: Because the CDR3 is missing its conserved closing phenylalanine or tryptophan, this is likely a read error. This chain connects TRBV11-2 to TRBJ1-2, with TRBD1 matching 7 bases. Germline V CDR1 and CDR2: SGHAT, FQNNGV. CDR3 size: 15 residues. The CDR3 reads CVSSADRVSNYGYTI. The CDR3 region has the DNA TGTGTCAGCAGCGCCGACAGGGTTTCTAACTATGGCTACACCATC.

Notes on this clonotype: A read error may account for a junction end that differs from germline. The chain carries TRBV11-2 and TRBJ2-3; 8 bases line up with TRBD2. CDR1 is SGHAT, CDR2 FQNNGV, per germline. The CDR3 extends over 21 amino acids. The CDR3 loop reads CVSSLGGDRSGRLVGTDTQYF. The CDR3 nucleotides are TGTGTCAGCAGCTTAGGAGGGGACCGCAGCGGGAGATTGGTGGGCACAGATACGCAGTATTTT. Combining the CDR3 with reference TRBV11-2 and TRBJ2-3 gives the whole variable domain EAGVAQSPRYKIIEKRQSVAFWCNPISGHATLYWYQQILGQGPKLLIQFQNNGVVDDSQLPKDRFSAERLKGVDSTLKIQPAKLEDSAVYLCVSSLGGDRSGRLVGTDTQYFGPGTRLTVL.

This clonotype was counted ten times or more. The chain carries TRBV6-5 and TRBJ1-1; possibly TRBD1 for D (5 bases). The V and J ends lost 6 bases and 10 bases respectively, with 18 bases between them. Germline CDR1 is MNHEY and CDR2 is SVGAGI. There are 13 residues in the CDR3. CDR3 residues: CASRNPGGAGAFF. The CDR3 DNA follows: TGTGCCAGCAGAAACCCCGGAGGGGCCGGAGCTTTCTTT.

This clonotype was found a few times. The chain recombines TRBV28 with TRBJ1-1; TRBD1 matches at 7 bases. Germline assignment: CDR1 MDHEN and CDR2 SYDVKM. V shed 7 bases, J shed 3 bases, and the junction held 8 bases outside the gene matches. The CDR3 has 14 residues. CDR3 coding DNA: TGTGCCAGCACAAACAGGGGAGTGGACACTGAAGCTTTCTTT. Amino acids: CASTNRGVDTEAFF.

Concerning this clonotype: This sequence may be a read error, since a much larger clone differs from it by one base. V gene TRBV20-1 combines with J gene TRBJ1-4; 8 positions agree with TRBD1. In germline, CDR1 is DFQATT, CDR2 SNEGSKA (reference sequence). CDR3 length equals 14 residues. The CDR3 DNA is TGCAGTGTTCGAACAGGGGGGCAGGGTGAAGAACTGTTTTTT. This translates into CSVRTGGQGEELFF.

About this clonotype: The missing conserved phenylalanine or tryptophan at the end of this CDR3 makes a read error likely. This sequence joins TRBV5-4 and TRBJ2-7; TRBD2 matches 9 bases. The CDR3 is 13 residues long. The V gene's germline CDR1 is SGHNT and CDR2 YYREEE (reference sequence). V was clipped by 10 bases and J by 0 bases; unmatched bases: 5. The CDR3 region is CACRGGASYEQYL. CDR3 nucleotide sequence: TGTGCCTGTCGCGGGGGGGCCTCCTACGAGCAGTACCTC.

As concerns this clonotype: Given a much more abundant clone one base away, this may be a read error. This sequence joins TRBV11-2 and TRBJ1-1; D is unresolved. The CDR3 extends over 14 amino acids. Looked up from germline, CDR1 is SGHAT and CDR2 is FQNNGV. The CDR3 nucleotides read TGTGCCAGCAGCTTAGAGGGTTCTGGAACTGAAGTTTTCTTT. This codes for CASSLEGSGTEVFF. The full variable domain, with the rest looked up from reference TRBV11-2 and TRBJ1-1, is EAGVAQSPRYKIIEKRQSVAFWCNPISGHATLYWYQQILGQGPKLLIQFQNNGVVDDSQLPKDRFSAERLKGVDSTLKIQPAKLEDSAVYLCASSLEGSGTEVFFGQGTRLTVV.

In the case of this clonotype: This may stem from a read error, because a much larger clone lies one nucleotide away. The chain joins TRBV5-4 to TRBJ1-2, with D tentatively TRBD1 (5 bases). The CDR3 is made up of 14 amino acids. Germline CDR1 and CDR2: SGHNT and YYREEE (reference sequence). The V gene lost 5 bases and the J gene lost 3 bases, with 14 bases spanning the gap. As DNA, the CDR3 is TGTGCCAGCAGATCCCCGGACATAGACTATGGCTACACCTTC. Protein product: CASRSPDIDYGYTF.